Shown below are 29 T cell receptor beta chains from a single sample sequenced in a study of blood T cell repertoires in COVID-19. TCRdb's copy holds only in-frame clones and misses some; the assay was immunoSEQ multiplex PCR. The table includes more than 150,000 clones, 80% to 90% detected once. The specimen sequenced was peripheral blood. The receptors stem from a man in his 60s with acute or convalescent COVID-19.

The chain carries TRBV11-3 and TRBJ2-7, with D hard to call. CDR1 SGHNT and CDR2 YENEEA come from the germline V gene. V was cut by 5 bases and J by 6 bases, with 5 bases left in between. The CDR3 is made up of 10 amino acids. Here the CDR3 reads CASSGPEQYF. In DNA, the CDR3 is TGTGCCAGCAGCGGCCCCGAGCAGTACTTC.

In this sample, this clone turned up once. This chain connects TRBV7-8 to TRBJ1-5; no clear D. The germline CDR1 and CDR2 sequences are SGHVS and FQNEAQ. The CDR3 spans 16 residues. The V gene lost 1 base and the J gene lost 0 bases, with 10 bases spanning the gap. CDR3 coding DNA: TGTGCCAGCAGCTTAGACGGGATAAATAGCAATCAGCCCCAGCATTTT. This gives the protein CASSLDGINSNQPQHF.

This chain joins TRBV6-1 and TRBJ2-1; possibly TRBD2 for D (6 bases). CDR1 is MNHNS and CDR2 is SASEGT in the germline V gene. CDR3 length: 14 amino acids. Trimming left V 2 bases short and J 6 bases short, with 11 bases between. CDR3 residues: CASSEWQGGNEQFF. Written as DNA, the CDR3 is TGTGCCAGCAGTGAATGGCAGGGAGGCAATGAGCAGTTCTTC.

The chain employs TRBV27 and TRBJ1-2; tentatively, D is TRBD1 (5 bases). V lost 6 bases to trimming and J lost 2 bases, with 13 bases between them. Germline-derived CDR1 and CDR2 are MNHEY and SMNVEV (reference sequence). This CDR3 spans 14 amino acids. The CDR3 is CASSQYRGNYGYTF. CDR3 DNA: TGTGCCAGCAGCCAGTACCGGGGGAACTATGGCTACACCTTC.

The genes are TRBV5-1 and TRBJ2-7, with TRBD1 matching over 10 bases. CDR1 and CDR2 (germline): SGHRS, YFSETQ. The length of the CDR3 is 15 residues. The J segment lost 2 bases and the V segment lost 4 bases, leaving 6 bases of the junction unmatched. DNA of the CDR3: TGCGCCAGCAGCAACCGGGACAGGGGCCCCTACGAGCAGTACTTC. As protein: CASSNRDRGPYEQYF.

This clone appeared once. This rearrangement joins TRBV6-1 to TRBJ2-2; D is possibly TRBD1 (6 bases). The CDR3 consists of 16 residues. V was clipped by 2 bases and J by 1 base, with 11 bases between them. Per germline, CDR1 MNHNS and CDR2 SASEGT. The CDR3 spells CASSELGRGNTGELFF. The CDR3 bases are TGTGCCAGCAGTGAATTAGGCAGGGGGAACACCGGGGAGCTGTTTTTT.

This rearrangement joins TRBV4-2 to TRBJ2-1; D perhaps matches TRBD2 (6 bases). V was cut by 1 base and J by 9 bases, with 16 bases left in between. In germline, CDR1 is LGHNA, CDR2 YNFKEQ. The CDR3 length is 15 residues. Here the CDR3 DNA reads TGTGCCAGCAGCCAAGCCTCCGGGGGTAACGGTGAGCAGTTCTTC. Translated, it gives CASSQASGGNGEQFF.

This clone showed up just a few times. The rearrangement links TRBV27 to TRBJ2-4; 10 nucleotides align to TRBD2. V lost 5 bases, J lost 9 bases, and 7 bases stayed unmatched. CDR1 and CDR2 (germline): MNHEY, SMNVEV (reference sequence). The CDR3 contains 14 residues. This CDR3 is CASSGRAGGSIQYF. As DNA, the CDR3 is TGTGCCAGCAGTGGGAGAGCGGGAGGGAGCATTCAGTACTTC.

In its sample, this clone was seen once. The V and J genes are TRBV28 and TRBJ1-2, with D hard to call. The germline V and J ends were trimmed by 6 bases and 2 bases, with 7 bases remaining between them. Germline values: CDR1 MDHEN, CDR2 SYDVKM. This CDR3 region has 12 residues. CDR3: CASRTENYGYTF. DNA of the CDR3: TGTGCCAGCAGAACAGAGAACTATGGCTACACCTTC.

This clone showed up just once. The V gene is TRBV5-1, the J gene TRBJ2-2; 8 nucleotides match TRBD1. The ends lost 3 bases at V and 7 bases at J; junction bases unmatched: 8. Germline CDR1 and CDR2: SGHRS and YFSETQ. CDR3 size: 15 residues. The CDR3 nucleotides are TGCGCCAGCAGCTCAGACAGGGGCGTTGGCGGGGAGCTGTTTTTT. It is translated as CASSSDRGVGGELFF.

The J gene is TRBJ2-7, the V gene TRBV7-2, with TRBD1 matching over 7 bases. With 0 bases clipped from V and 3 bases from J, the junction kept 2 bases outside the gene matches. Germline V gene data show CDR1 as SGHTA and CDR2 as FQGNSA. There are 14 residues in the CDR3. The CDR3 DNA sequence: TGTGCCAGCAGCTTAGCGACAGGGAACTACGAGCAGTACTTC. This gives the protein CASSLATGNYEQYF.

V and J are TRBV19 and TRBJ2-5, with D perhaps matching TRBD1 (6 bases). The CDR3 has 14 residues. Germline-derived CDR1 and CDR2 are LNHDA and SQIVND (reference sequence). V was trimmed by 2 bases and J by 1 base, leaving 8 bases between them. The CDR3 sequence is CASSIRGSQETQYF. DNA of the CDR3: TGTGCCAGTAGTATAAGGGGGAGCCAAGAGACCCAGTACTTC.

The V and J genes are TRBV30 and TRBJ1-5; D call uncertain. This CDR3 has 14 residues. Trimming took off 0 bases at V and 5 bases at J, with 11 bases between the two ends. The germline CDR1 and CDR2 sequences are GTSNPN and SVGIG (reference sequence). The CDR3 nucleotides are TGTGCCTGGAGTGTACCGGGAAGGGATCAGCCCCAGCATTTT. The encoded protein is CAWSVPGRDQPQHF.

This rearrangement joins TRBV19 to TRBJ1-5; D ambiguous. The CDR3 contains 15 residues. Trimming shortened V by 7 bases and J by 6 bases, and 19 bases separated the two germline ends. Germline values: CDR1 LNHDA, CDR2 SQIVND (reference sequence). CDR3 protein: CASIDSPGGFQPQHF. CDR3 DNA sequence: TGTGCCAGTATCGACTCGCCGGGAGGATTTCAGCCCCAGCATTTT.

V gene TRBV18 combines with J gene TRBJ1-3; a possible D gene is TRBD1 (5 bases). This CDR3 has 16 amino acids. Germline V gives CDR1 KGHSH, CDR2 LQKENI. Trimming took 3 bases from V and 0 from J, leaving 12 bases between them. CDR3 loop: CASSPLKQGSGNTIYF. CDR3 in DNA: TGTGCCAGCTCACCGCTTAAGCAGGGCTCTGGAAACACCATATATTTT.

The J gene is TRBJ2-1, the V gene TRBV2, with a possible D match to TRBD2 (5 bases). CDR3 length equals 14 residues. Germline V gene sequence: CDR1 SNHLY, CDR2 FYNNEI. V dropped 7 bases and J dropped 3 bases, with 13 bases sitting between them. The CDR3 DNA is TGTGCCAGCATCGCTAGCAGCTTCTACAATGAGCAGTTCTTC. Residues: CASIASSFYNEQFF.

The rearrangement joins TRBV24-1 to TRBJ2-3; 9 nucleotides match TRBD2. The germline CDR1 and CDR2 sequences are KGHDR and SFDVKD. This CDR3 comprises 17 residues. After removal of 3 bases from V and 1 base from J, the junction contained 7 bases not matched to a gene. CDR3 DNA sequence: TGTGCCACCAGTGATAATAGCGGGAGCTGGGGCACAGATACGCAGTATTTT. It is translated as CATSDNSGSWGTDTQYF.

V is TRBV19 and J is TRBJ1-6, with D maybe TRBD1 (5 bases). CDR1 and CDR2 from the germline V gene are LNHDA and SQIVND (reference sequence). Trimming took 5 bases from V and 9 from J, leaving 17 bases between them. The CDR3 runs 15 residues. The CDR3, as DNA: TGTGCCAGTAGTTCGAGCGGGGCAGTCGGTTCACCCCTCCACTTT. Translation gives CASSSSGAVGSPLHF.

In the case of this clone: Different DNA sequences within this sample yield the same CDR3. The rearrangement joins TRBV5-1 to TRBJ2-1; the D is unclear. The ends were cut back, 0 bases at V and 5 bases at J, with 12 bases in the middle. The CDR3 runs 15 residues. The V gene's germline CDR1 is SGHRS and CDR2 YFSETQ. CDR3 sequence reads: CASSLGAATNNEQFF. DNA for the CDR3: TGCGCCAGCAGCTTGGGTGCGGCCACCAACAATGAGCAGTTCTTC.

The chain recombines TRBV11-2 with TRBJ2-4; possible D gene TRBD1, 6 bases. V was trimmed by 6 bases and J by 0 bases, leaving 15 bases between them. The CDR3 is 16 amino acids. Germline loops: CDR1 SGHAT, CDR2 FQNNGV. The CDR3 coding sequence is TGTGCCAGCAGGGGCCCGGGACACCAAGCCAAAAACATTCAGTACTTC. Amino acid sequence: CASRGPGHQAKNIQYF.

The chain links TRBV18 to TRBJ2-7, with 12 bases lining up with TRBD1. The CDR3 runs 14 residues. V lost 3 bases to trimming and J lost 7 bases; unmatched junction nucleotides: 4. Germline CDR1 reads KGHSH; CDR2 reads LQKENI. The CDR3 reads CASSPGQGAREQYF. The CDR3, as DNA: TGTGCCAGCTCACCGGGACAGGGGGCGCGGGAGCAGTACTTC.

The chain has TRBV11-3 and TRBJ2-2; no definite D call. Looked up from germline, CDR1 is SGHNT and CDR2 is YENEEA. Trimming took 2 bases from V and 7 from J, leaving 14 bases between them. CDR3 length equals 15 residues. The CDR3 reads CASSLYAGSGGELFF. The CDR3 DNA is TGTGCCAGCAGCTTATATGCCGGGTCCGGCGGGGAGCTGTTTTTT.

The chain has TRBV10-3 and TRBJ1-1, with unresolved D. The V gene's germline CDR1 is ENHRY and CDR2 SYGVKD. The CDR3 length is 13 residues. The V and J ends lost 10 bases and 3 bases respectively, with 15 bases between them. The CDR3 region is CATVGGGYTEAFF. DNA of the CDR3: TGTGCCACCGTCGGTGGCGGATACACTGAAGCTTTCTTT.

In DNA, the CDR3 is TGTGCCACCAGTGACCCGCGGGCCTATGGCTACACCTTC. The encoded protein is CATSDPRAYGYTF. The chain recombines TRBV24-1 with TRBJ1-2; D is ambiguous. Germline values: CDR1 KGHDR, CDR2 SFDVKD. CDR3 length: 13 amino acids. V dropped 4 bases and J dropped 4 bases, with 9 bases sitting between them.

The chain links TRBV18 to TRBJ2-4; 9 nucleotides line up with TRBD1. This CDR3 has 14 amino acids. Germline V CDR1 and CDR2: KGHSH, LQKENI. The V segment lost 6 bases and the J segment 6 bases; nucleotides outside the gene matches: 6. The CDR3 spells CASSPKQGANIQYF. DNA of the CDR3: TGTGCCAGCTCTCCCAAACAGGGGGCAAACATTCAGTACTTC. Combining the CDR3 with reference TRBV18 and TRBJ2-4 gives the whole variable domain NAGVMQNPRHLVRRRGQEARLRCSPMKGHSHVYWYRQLPEEGLKFMVYLQKENIIDESGMPKERFSAEFPKEGPSILRIQQVVRGDSAAYFCASSPKQGANIQYFGAGTRLSVL.

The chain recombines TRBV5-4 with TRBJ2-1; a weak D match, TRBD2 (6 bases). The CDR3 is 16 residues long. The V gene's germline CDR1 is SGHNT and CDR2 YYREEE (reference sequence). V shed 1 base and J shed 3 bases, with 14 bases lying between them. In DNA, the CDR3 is TGTGCCAGCAGCTTGTCTGGCGGGGTTTACTACAATGAGCAGTTCTTC. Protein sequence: CASSLSGGVYYNEQFF.

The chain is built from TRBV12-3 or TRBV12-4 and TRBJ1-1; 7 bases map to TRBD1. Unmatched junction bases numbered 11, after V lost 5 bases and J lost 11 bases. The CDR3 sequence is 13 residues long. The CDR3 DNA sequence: TGTGCCAGCAGTCTCAGACAGGGAACTACGGCTTTCTTT. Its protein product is CASSLRQGTTAFF.

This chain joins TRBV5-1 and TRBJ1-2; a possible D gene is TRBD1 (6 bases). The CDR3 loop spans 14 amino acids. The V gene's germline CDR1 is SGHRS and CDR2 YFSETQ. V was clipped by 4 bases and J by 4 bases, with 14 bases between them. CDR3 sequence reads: CASSRTAPSYGYTF. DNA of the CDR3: TGCGCCAGCAGCCGGACAGCTCCCTCCTATGGCTACACCTTC.

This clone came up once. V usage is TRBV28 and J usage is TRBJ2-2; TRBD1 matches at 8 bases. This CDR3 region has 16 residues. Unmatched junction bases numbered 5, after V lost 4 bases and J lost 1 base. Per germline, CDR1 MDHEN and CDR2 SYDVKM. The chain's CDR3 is CASSSGGQENTGELFF. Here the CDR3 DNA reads TGTGCCAGCAGTTCCGGGGGACAGGAGAACACCGGGGAGCTGTTTTTT.